This TCR beta chain was found in a study of graft-versus-host responses after intestinal transplantation. The overall study: Transplants were multivisceral, liver-intestinal, or isolated intestinal. Following induction with anti-thymocyte globulin, all recipients were given tacrolimus and steroids for two to four years.

Details on this clone: Its antigen is not identified.

Study-wide findings and caveats: Researchers found GvH clones in recipient marrow, and some showed up first in ileum or blood. Those patients showing graft-donor T cell macrochimerism displayed high graft-versus-host to host-versus-graft clonal ratios in allografts.

This CDR3 has 20 residues. The V gene's germline CDR1 is LNHDA and CDR2 SQIVND (reference sequence). J gave up 12 bases and V 9 bases, and 29 bases lay outside the gene matches. Only in-frame clones appear in the TCRdb table, and some are missing; sequencing was by immunoSEQ multiplex PCR. The sample consists of more than 85,000 clones, 82% of them appearing once. The receptor was derived from a human donor who received an intestinal transplant. The sequencing here drew on unstimulated CD4+ T cells sorted from spleen or lymph node cells, taken before intestinal transplant. The chain links TRBV19 to TRBJ2-1; 13 positions agree with TRBD2. The CDR3 DNA reads TGTGCCAGCCCTAATACCCAAACCGGGACTAGCGGGAATTCTAACTTAAGGCAGTTCTTC. Its protein product is CASPNTQTGTSGNSNLRQFF.